The sequence of this TCR beta chain was determined in a study of Ad26.COV2.S vaccination and SARS-CoV-2 variants (dated by TCRdb to the early 2020s). Describing the broader study: Vaccine-arm donors were drawn from COV1001, a multicentre, randomized, double-blind, placebo-controlled phase I-IIa trial of Ad26.COV2.S in healthy adults. Ad26.COV2.S was administered intramuscularly at a dose of 5x10^10 or 1x10^11 viral particles, either as one shot or as two shots given 56 days apart. TCRbeta repertoire sequencing served as the tool for gauging how specific and how broad the SARS-CoV-2-reactive T cell receptors were following Ad26.COV2.S vaccination. The TCR-sequenced set comprised around 32 samples: around 20 Ad26.COV2.S vaccine recipients, 5 placebo recipients and 8 SARS-CoV-2 convalescent individuals. Trial participants were randomized into five groups of five, in which low-dose or high-dose Ad26.COV2.S was given once or twice, or placebo was given on both occasions. Investigators remained blinded to trial group allocation during experiments and outcome assessment. Findings and caveats that apply to the study as a whole: The authors noted that the TCR breadth and depth analyses may have underestimated total T cell responses. Vaccine and placebo recipients had comparable non-spike TCR breadth, which fits with the vaccine containing only spike. The study was not powered to compare responses between vaccine doses or regimens. Compared with placebo recipients, Ad26.COV2.S recipients showed higher spike-specific TCR breadth (P = 0.0014). After vaccination, spike-specific CD8+ and CD4+ T cell responses were reported to show substantial breadth.

The immunoSEQ Assay was the method used to sequence TCRbeta CDR3 regions. After extraction, genomic DNA underwent amplification by bias-controlled multiplex PCR, followed by high-throughput sequencing. The authors processed their data as follows. To quantify the absolute abundance of every unique TCRbeta CDR3 region, sequences were collapsed and filtered. Usable DNA was measured by amplifying reference genes present in all nucleated cells, and TCRbeta template counts were normalized to that usable DNA to estimate T cell fraction. Repertoire TCRs were annotated as SARS-CoV-2-specific when V gene, CDR3 amino acid sequence and J gene were exactly matched to a known reactive TCR set. The reference SARS-CoV-2 TCR set came from MIRA and was filtered for enrichment in COVID-19-positive ImmuneCODE repertoires, removing public or cross-reactive TCRs. Using the MIRA antigens, annotated TCRs were further analysed by specific ORF or by position within an ORF. Breadth was defined as the number of annotated unique rearrangements divided by the total number of unique productive rearrangements, and depth was defined as the summed frequency of the annotated unique rearrangements. Two-sided Wilcoxon rank-sum tests were used to compare TCR breadth between groups. In its TCRdb copy, this immuneACCESS table keeps in-frame sequences only and misses some clones. Where compared with another copy, unresolved V genes explain less than half of these, and the others have no known cause. V and J calls plus clone size are reproduced from that table; the DNA served to infer D and trimming. For this sample the table gives 450,000 to 550,000 clones, of which roughly 87% were detected only once. 2.5% to 3% of the sample is held by the ten biggest clonotypes.

V is reduced by 4 bases and J by 4 bases, leaving a spacing of 15 bases between them. Its CDR3 holds 14 amino acids, cysteine through phenylalanine. Only CDR3 DNA is held: 42 bases, read in frame from base 1. The germline V gene encodes CDR1 SQVTM and CDR2 ANQGSEA. In the paper's terms, the treatment or condition label means: roughly 18 received Ad26.COV2.S at low or high dose, single or two shots; roughly five received placebo; per-sample allocation not given. Repertoires of vaccine and placebo recipients were sequenced from samples taken on day 63 after the first injection. Between 29 July and 7 August 2020, Cohort 1b enrolled some 25 adults aged 18-55 years at one site in Boston, USA. Ad26.COV2.S was a replication-incompetent adenovirus type 26 vector expressing a prefusion-stabilized SARS-CoV-2 spike protein from the original Wuhan strain. About this clone: Its antigen has not been determined. The record has no base qualities; no much larger clone is one base away.

The receptor was isolated from a person aged 18-65 years who received the Ad26.COV2.S COVID-19 vaccine or a placebo. The sample was peripheral blood, taken in a trial of Ad26.COV2.S vaccine versus placebo. The chain couples TRBV29-1 to TRBJ2-3, with a tentative D gene TRBD2 over 5 matching bases. CDR3 region: CSVVGHGVADTQYF. Read as DNA, the sequence is TGCAGCGTTGTAGGGCACGGGGTGGCAGATACGCAGTATTTT.